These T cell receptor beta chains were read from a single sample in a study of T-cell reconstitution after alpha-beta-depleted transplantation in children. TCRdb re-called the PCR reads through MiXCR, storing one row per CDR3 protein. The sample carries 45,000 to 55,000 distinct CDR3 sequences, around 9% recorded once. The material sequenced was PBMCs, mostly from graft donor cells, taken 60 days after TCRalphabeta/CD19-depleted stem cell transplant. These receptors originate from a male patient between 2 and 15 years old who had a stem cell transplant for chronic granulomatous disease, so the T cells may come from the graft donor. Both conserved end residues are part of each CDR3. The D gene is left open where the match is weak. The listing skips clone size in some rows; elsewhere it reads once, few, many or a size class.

CSARDPHPQGNSGNTIYF	TGCAGTGCTAGAGATCCCCACCCACAGGGGAACTCTGGAAACACCATATATTTT	TRBV20-1	TRBJ1-3	TRBD1	NA
CSARRREANTGELFF	TGCAGTGCTAGGCGTCGGGAGGCGAACACCGGGGAGCTGTTTTTT	TRBV20-1	TRBJ2-2	TRBD2	few
CASSLAGANYGYTF	TGTGCCAGCAGCTTGGCAGGGGCGAACTATGGCTACACCTTC	TRBV7-2	TRBJ1-2	NA	many
CASSDTGRRGYTF	TGTGCCAGCAGTGATACAGGGAGAAGAGGCTACACCTTC	TRBV7-2	TRBJ1-2	NA	many
CASSEFQGLGANVLTF	TGTGCCAGCAGTGAATTTCAGGGGCTTGGGGCCAACGTCCTGACTTTC	TRBV25-1	TRBJ2-6	NA	many
CASELAGTYEQYF	TGTGCCAGCGAACTAGCGGGCACCTACGAGCAGTACTTC	TRBV3-1	TRBJ2-7	TRBD2	medium-sized
CASSLGAQSSHEQYF	TGTGCCAGCAGCTTAGGGGCCCAGTCCTCCCACGAGCAGTACTTC	TRBV7-8	TRBJ2-7	NA	few
CASSDSGVDSDWRTDTQYF	TGTGCCAGCAGTGACAGTGGGGTAGACTCTGATTGGAGGACAGATACGCAGTATTTT	TRBV6-4	TRBJ2-3	NA	many
CAITRDDNYGYTF	TGTGCCATCACCAGGGACGATAACTATGGCTACACCTTC	TRBV10-3	TRBJ1-2	NA	many
CAISDPGQGATYEQYF	TGTGCCATCAGTGATCCCGGACAGGGGGCTACCTACGAGCAGTACTTC	TRBV10-3	TRBJ2-7	TRBD1	many